This T cell receptor beta chain was identified in a study of tissue T cells after allogeneic stem cell transplantation. Findings and limits, study-wide: The patient cohort was small and clinically heterogeneous, with limited sampling depth. Motif-based clustering found tissue-specific repertoire signatures shared across patients, though few clones were shared.

The assay was immunoSEQ multiplex PCR, and TCRdb's table has in-frame clones only and misses some. The sample lists tens of thousands of clones, around 69% occurring once. Remarks on this clone: Its specificity is unknown. Germline and genes here are mouse.

This TCR came from a pool of C57BL/6 mice in good health. Specimen: sorted cells pooled from one or two spleens.

The CDR3 protein is CTCSDGGAGYAEQFF. CDR3 DNA, as far as it was read: TGCACCTGCAGTGATGGGGGGGCGGGGTATGCTGAGCAGTTC. V is TRBV1 and J is TRBJ2-1, with TRBD2 matching over 9 bases. The read terminates 1 residue before the CDR3 end, so the remaining end is supplied by the germline J gene. V lost 4 bases and J lost 4; bases outside the gene matches: 5. The CDR3 totals 15 residues. Germline V lookup: CDR1 NSQYPW, CDR2 LRSPGD (reference sequence). The full variable domain, in which reference TRBV1 and TRBJ2-1 provide the parts outside the CDR3, is VTLLEQNPRWRLVPRGQAVNLRCILKNSQYPWMSWYQQDLQKQLQWLFTLRSPGDKEVKSLPGADYLATRVTDTELRLQVANMSQGRTLYCTCSDGGAGYAEQFFGPGTRLTVL.